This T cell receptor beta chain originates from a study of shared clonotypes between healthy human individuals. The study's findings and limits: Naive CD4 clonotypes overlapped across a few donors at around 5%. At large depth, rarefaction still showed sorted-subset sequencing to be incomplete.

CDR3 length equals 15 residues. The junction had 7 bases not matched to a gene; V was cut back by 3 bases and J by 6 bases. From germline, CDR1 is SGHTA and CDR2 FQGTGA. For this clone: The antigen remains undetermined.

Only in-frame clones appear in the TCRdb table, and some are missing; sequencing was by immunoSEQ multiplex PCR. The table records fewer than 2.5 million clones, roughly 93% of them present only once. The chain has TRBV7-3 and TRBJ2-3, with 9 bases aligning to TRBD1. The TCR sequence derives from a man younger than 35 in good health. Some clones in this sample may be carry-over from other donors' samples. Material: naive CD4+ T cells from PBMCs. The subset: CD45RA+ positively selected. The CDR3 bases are TGTGCCAGCAGCTTCATACAGGGGGCATGGGATACGCAGTATTTT. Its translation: CASSFIQGAWDTQYF.